This T cell receptor (beta chain) is from a study of cytomegalovirus exposure and HLA in healthy donors. At the level of the study: HLA-typed donors contributed 65 million to 95 million unique TCRs, which were held in an early data release.

CDR1 is MDHEN, CDR2 SYDVKM, per germline. With 3 bases clipped from V and 0 bases from J, the junction kept 4 bases outside the gene matches. The length of the CDR3 is 15 residues. This PCR relied on a set of 60 Vbeta primers and 13 Jbeta primers. Clones were read by immunoSEQ multiplex PCR, and TCRdb kept only the in-frame ones, dropping some. The table lists some 150,000 clones, approximately 80% of them singletons. The genes are TRBV28 and TRBJ2-7, with 8 bases lining up with TRBD2. Sequencing was performed on PBMCs. The TCR comes from a man aged 18-30 years in good health and CMV-seronegative. CDR3 sequence (DNA): TGTGCCAGCAGTTTTCCGGGAGGGGCCTCCTACGAGCAGTACTTC. Residues: CASSFPGGASYEQYF.